This TCR beta chain derives from a study of blood T cells in healthy people across ages. This CDR3 region has 11 residues. Trimming shortened V by 6 bases and J by 13 bases, and 13 bases separated the two germline ends. CDR1 is MNHEY, CDR2 SVGAGI, per germline. Next came a second PCR, run for roughly 6 to 11 cycles, which used a sample-barcoded 5' primer along with a J-beta primer mix. TCRdb ran MiXCR on the 5' RACE reads and lists one entry per CDR3 protein. The table includes more than 700,000 distinct CDR3 sequences, about 45% detected once. Study-wide findings and caveats: A strong correlation was seen between TCR beta diversity and naive T cell percentage. Diversity was higher, and naive CD4+ cells more numerous, in long-lived donors than in aged donors.

This clonotype has just a few counts. Antigen: not known. Healthy Caucasians from Russia aged roughly 6 to 100 served as donors. Per sample, a minimum of 6 million PBMCs were isolated. The source is a man older than 75 in good health. What was sequenced was blood. The chain employs TRBV6-5 and TRBJ2-4; tentatively, D is TRBD2 (6 bases). CDR3 sequence: CASSGGRAQYF. The DNA of the CDR3 is TGTGCCAGCAGCGGGGGACGAGCGCAGTACTTC.